Listed here are 23 T cell receptor beta chains from one sample, sequenced in a study of blood T cell repertoires in COVID-19. The method was immunoSEQ multiplex PCR; TCRdb's version includes in-frame clones alone and lacks a portion of them. The data hold about 98,000 clones, with about 85% observed a single time. The sample taken for sequencing was peripheral blood. These TCRs come from a woman of 80 years or more with acute or convalescent COVID-19.

The chain couples TRBV5-1 to TRBJ2-5, with D maybe TRBD2 (5 bases). The ends were cut back, 0 bases at V and 5 bases at J, with 20 bases in the middle. The CDR3 loop spans 17 amino acids. CDR1 is SGHRS, CDR2 YFSETQ, per germline. CDR3 sequence reads: CASSLAATGILGETQYF. CDR3 nucleotides: TGCGCCAGCAGCTTGGCTGCCACCGGGATATTAGGGGAGACCCAGTACTTC.

V and J are TRBV28 and TRBJ1-4, with a weak D call TRBD1 (6 bases). The CDR3 sequence is 15 residues long. The germline V and J ends were trimmed by 7 bases and 3 bases, with 15 bases remaining between them. Germline CDR1 MDHEN, CDR2 SYDVKM. CDR3 loop: CASKAPGQANEKLFF. The CDR3 region has the DNA TGTGCCAGCAAAGCACCGGGACAAGCTAATGAAAAACTGTTTTTT.

The chain joins TRBV7-2 to TRBJ1-2; tentatively, D is TRBD1 (6 bases). V was pared by 1 base and J by 1 base, with 10 bases between. The CDR3 has 15 residues. The germline V gene encodes CDR1 SGHTA and CDR2 FQGNSA. CDR3 bases: TGTGCCAGCAGCTTAGGGACAGAGATTAACTATGGCTACACCTTC. It encodes CASSLGTEINYGYTF.

The genes are TRBV29-1 and TRBJ1-1, with D perhaps matching TRBD1 (5 bases). CDR3 size: 15 residues. The V gene lost 6 bases and the J gene lost 3 bases, with 20 bases spanning the gap. Per the germline V gene, CDR1 is SQVTM and CDR2 is ANQGSEA. This CDR3 reads CSVTGGGVRDTEAFF. In DNA, the CDR3 is TGCAGCGTCACCGGCGGGGGGGTTAGGGACACTGAAGCTTTCTTT.

In its sample, this clone was seen a few times. The chain couples TRBV6-2 or TRBV6-3 to TRBJ1-1; D remains ambiguous. Trimming cost V 0 bases and J 6 bases, with 8 bases left between them. Germline CDR1 MNHEY, CDR2 SVGEGT. The CDR3 sequence is 13 residues long. DNA of the CDR3: TGTGCCAGCAGTTACTCTCGGCAGGCTGAAGCTTTCTTT. It yields the protein CASSYSRQAEAFF.

This chain connects TRBV5-4 to TRBJ2-5; 9 bases map to TRBD1. V lost 3 bases and J lost 2; bases outside the gene matches: 5. This CDR3 has 15 residues. CDR1 SGHNT and CDR2 YYREEE come from the germline V gene (reference sequence). The chain's CDR3 is CASSSGQGRQETQYF. CDR3 in DNA: TGTGCCAGCAGCTCTGGACAGGGGAGGCAAGAGACCCAGTACTTC.

The chain links TRBV28 to TRBJ1-3, with a weak D call TRBD1 (5 bases). This CDR3 has 15 amino acids. The germline gives CDR1 MDHEN, CDR2 SYDVKM. The V gene lost 8 bases and the J gene lost 4 bases, with 18 bases spanning the gap. The CDR3 region is CASGLFGGGGNTIYF. CDR3 nucleotides: TGTGCCAGCGGACTTTTCGGGGGAGGGGGAAACACCATATATTTT.

The chain combines TRBV6-5 with TRBJ1-1; D is uncertain. V was shortened by 0 bases and J by 4 bases, with 12 bases between the two germline ends. The CDR3 extends over 15 amino acids. Germline V gene sequence: CDR1 MNHEY, CDR2 SVGAGI. CDR3 bases: TGTGCCAGCAGTTACTCGAGCTTGGGAGGCACTGAAGCTTTCTTT. Translating it yields CASSYSSLGGTEAFF.

The rearrangement links TRBV28 to TRBJ2-4; 12 bases are a match to TRBD1. Germline-derived CDR1 and CDR2 are MDHEN and SYDVKM. The CDR3 sequence is 19 residues long. V lost 5 bases to trimming and J lost 5 bases; unmatched junction nucleotides: 16. The CDR3: CASSGKGTGGTYRQNIQYF. CDR3 sequence (DNA): TGTGCCAGCAGTGGAAAAGGGACAGGGGGCACCTATCGGCAAAACATTCAGTACTTC.

The V call is TRBV28, the J call TRBJ1-6, with 7 bases aligning to TRBD1. The J segment lost 0 bases and the V segment lost 4 bases, leaving 6 bases of the junction unmatched. The CDR3 covers 17 residues. The V gene's germline CDR1 is MDHEN and CDR2 SYDVKM. The CDR3 coding sequence is TGTGCCAGCAGTTCTACAGGGGTCAGCTCCTATAATTCACCCCTCCACTTT. Residues: CASSSTGVSSYNSPLHF.

The chain links TRBV18 to TRBJ1-1; 7 positions match TRBD1. Trimming cost V 1 base and J 0 bases; bases outside gene matches: 14. This CDR3 is 19 amino acids long. The V gene's germline CDR1 is KGHSH and CDR2 LQKENI. CDR3 nucleotides: TGTGCCAGCTCACCACGGTCCCGTGCAGGGGGTAGCATGAACACTGAAGCTTTCTTT. As protein: CASSPRSRAGGSMNTEAFF. Drawing the rest from reference TRBV18 and TRBJ1-1, the complete variable domain is NAGVMQNPRHLVRRRGQEARLRCSPMKGHSHVYWYRQLPEEGLKFMVYLQKENIIDESGMPKERFSAEFPKEGPSILRIQQVVRGDSAAYFCASSPRSRAGGSMNTEAFFGQGTRLTVV.

The rearrangement uses TRBV7-2 and TRBJ2-1; unclear D gene. The germline gives CDR1 SGHTA, CDR2 FQGNSA. The CDR3 spans 12 residues. Deletions cut 5 bases from V and 3 bases from J, with 5 bases between. CDR3 in DNA: TGTGCCAGCAGCCCTATCTACAATGAGCAGTTCTTC. Protein product: CASSPIYNEQFF.

CDR3 nucleotide sequence: TGCGCCAGCAGCTCCATTACAGTGAGCTCCTACAATGAGCAGTTCTTC. Its protein is CASSSITVSSYNEQFF. J is TRBJ2-1 and V is TRBV5-1; D is unresolved. Germline CDR1 SGHRS, CDR2 YFSETQ. Trimming removed 3 bases at V and 0 bases at J, with 13 bases between. This CDR3 is built from 16 residues. Together with reference TRBV5-1 and TRBJ2-1, the CDR3 gives the full variable domain: KAGVTQTPRYLIKTRGQQVTLSCSPISGHRSVSWYQQTPGQGLQFLFEYFSETQRNKGNFPGRFSGRQFSNSRSEMNVSTLELGDSALYLCASSSITVSSYNEQFFGPGTRLTVL.

The J gene is TRBJ1-2, the V gene TRBV29-1, with 9 bases identical to TRBD1. The CDR3 runs to 15 residues. The J segment lost 8 bases and the V segment lost 6 bases, leaving 16 bases of the junction unmatched. Germline loops: CDR1 SQVTM, CDR2 ANQGSEA. The DNA of the CDR3 is TGCAGCGTGGGGGGGACAGGGAATCAGGCCAAGGGCTACACCTTC. Residues: CSVGGTGNQAKGYTF.

This clone was counted between two and nine times. This chain links TRBV19 with TRBJ1-6; D is undetermined. CDR1 and CDR2 from the germline V gene are LNHDA and SQIVND (reference sequence). There are 15 residues in the CDR3. The V and J ends lost 2 bases and 10 bases respectively, with 15 bases between them. This CDR3 is CASSISPAGESPLHF. In DNA, the CDR3 is TGTGCCAGTAGTATAAGTCCGGCCGGGGAATCACCCCTCCACTTT.

This clone was detected a few times. J is TRBJ1-5 and V is TRBV4-3; 8 bases are a match to TRBD1. From germline, CDR1 is LGHNA and CDR2 YSLEER. After removal of 3 bases from V and 9 bases from J, the junction contained 4 bases not matched to a gene. CDR3 length: 13 amino acids. CDR3 protein: CASSQDRVSPQHF. CDR3 sequence (DNA): TGCGCCAGCAGCCAGGACAGGGTGTCGCCCCAGCATTTT.

The genes are TRBV10-1 and TRBJ2-1; 14 nucleotides line up with TRBD2. Germline loops: CDR1 WNHNN, CDR2 SYGVQD (reference sequence). This CDR3 has 18 amino acids. V trimming: 4 bases; J trimming: 5 bases; junction bases outside the gene matches: 10. CDR3 loop: CASSGSRLAGGLNNEQFF. The CDR3 DNA follows: TGCGCCAGCAGTGGATCCCGACTAGCGGGGGGGCTGAACAATGAGCAGTTCTTC.

V gene TRBV18 combines with J gene TRBJ1-3; D is uncertain. V lost 3 bases to trimming and J lost 8 bases, with 14 bases between them. Germline lookup yields CDR1 KGHSH and CDR2 LQKENI. The CDR3 totals 14 residues. The CDR3 sequence: CASSPYSPVDTIYF. The DNA for the CDR3 is TGTGCCAGCTCACCTTACAGCCCGGTGGACACCATATATTTT.

The rearrangement uses TRBV18 and TRBJ1-5; 10 positions agree with TRBD1. Germline assignment: CDR1 KGHSH and CDR2 LQKENI. This CDR3 spans 15 amino acids. The ends lost 6 bases at V and 2 bases at J; junction bases unmatched: 4. The DNA of the CDR3 is TGTGCCAGCTCTGGGGACAGGGGAGGCAATCAGCCCCAGCATTTT. The encoded protein is CASSGDRGGNQPQHF. Complete variable domain (other parts from reference TRBV18 and TRBJ1-5): NAGVMQNPRHLVRRRGQEARLRCSPMKGHSHVYWYRQLPEEGLKFMVYLQKENIIDESGMPKERFSAEFPKEGPSILRIQQVVRGDSAAYFCASSGDRGGNQPQHFGDGTRLSIL.

The gene calls are TRBV7-9 and TRBJ2-4; D might be TRBD2 (6 bases). The CDR3 runs to 16 residues. Germline lookup yields CDR1 SEHNR and CDR2 FQNEAQ (reference sequence). With 0 bases removed from V and 0 bases from J, the gap between germline ends came to 9 bases. CDR3 protein: CASSLAGGIAKNIQYF. The CDR3 region has the DNA TGTGCCAGCAGCTTAGCGGGCGGGATAGCCAAAAACATTCAGTACTTC. Filled out from reference TRBV7-9 and TRBJ2-4, the complete variable domain reads DTGVSQNPRHKITKRGQNVTFRCDPISEHNRLYWYRQTLGQGPEFLTYFQNEAQLEKSRLLSDRFSAERPKGSFSTLEIQRTEQGDSAMYLCASSLAGGIAKNIQYFGAGTRLSVL.

This CDR3 reads CASSRPGGDYEQYF. Here the CDR3 DNA reads TGTGCCAGCAGCCGACCCGGCGGAGACTACGAGCAGTACTTC. The chain carries TRBV6-5 and TRBJ2-7; D remains ambiguous. Germline-derived CDR1 and CDR2 are MNHEY and SVGAGI. CDR3 length equals 14 residues. The V end was cut by 6 bases, the J end by 3 bases, with 15 bases between.

The chain carries TRBV11-2 and TRBJ2-7, with D uncertain. V was shortened by 1 base and J by 2 bases, with 12 bases between the two germline ends. The CDR3 runs 15 residues. The germline V gene has CDR1 SGHAT and CDR2 FQNNGV. In DNA form, the CDR3 reads TGTGCCAGCAGCTTAGCAGTTGGCTCCGCCTACGAGCAGTACTTC. Amino acids: CASSLAVGSAYEQYF.

CDR3 protein: CASSEHRGEKLFF. CDR3 DNA sequence: TGTGCCAGCAGTGAACACAGGGGGGAAAAACTGTTTTTT. The V gene is TRBV6-1, the J gene TRBJ1-4, with 8 nucleotides matching TRBD1. Trimming cost V 2 bases and J 8 bases; bases outside gene matches: 1. CDR3 length equals 13 residues. Germline V gene lookup returns CDR1 MNHNS and CDR2 SASEGT.